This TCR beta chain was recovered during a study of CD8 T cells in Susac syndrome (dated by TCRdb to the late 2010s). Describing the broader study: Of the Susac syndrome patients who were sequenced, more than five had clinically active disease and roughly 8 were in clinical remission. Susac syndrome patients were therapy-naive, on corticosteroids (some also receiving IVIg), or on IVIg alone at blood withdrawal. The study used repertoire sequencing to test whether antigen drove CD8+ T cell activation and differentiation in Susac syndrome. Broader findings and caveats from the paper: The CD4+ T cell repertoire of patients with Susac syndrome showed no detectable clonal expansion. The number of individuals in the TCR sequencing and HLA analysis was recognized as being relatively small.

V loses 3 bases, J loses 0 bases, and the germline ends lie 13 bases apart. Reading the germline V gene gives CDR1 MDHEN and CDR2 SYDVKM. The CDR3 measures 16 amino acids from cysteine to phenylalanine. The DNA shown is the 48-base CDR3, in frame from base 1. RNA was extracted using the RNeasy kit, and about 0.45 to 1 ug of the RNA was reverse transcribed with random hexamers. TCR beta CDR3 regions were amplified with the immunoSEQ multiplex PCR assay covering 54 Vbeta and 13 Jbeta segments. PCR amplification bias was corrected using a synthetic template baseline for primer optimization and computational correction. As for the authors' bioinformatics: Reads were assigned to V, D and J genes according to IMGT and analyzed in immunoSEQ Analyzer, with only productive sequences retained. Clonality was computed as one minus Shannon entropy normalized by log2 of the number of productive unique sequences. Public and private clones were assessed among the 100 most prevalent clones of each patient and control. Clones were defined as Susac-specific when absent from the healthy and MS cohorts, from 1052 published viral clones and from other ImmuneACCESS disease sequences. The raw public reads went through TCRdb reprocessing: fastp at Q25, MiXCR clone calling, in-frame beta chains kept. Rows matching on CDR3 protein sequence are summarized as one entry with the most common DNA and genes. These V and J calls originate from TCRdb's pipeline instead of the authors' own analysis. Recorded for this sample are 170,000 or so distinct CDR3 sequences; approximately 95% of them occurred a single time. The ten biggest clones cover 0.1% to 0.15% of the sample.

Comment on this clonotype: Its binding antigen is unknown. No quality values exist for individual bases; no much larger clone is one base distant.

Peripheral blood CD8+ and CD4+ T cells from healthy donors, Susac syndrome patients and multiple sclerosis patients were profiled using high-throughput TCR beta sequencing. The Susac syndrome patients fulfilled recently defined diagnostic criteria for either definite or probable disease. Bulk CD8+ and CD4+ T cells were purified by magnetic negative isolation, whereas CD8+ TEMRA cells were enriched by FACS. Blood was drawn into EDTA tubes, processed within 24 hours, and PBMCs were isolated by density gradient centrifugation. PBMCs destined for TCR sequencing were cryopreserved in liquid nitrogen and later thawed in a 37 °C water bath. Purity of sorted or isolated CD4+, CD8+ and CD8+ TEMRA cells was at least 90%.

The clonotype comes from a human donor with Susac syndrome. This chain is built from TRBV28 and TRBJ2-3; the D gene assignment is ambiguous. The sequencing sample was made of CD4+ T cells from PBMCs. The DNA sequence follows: TGTGCCAGCAGTTTTGGCCTACCTTTTAGCACAGATACGCAGTATTTT. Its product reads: CASSFGLPFSTDTQYF.